These 20 T cell receptor beta chains were sequenced from one sample in a study of tumor-infiltrating lymphocytes in primary liver carcinoma. Synthesis of TCR beta cDNA was carried out from around 540 ng total RNA with a constant-region primer. Libraries for TCR beta were built through three nested multiplex PCR rounds, which together made up a slightly modified ARM-PCR procedure. Rounds one and two of PCR, each of roughly 10 cycles, were primed with TRBV1-TRBV30 forward primers and a C-beta reverse primer. TCRdb itself ran the multiplex PCR reads through MiXCR, one entry per CDR3 protein. The table shows 330,000 or so distinct CDR3 sequences, with about two thirds occurring only once. Unsorted whole blood supplied the RNA, and germline DNA was extracted too. The sequenced sample was peripheral blood. The receptors derive from a man aged 40-49 years with primary liver carcinoma and hepatitis B virus infection.

As to this clonotype: This could be a read error, since a much larger clone is one nucleotide away. The V call is TRBV10-3, the J call TRBJ1-2; D is possibly TRBD1 (5 bases). The CDR3 extends over 14 amino acids. V was pared by 0 bases and J by 8 bases, with 13 bases between. The germline gives CDR1 ENHRY, CDR2 SYGVKD. The DNA of the CDR3 is TGTGCCATCAGTGAGTCATTGGGCTGGGACGGCTACACCTTC. This codes for CAISESLGWDGYTF.

Details on this clonotype: At one end the junction does not follow the germline gene, possibly because of a read error. This sequence joins TRBV4-2 and TRBJ2-1; 10 bases map to TRBD2. The CDR3 is 17 residues long. Germline V gene data show CDR1 as LGHNA and CDR2 as YNFKEQ. The CDR3 sequence is CASSQDPASGSYNDQFF. Written as DNA, the CDR3 is TGTGCCAGCAGCCAAGATCCCGCTAGCGGGAGTTACAATGATCAGTTCTTC.

In this sample, this clonotype turned up a few times. A much larger clone is a single base away; this may be a read error. V and J are TRBV29-1 and TRBJ2-7, with a weak D call TRBD2 (7 bases). Germline V gene sequence: CDR1 SQVTM, CDR2 ANQGSEA. The CDR3 length is 12 residues. Trimming removed 2 bases from V and 9 bases from J, with 14 bases in between. CDR3: CSVELGGHGQYF. CDR3 nucleotide sequence: TGCAGCGTTGAACTCGGGGGGCATGGGCAGTACTTC.

The chain couples TRBV24-1 to TRBJ2-2, with 7 bases matching TRBD2. CDR1 KGHDR and CDR2 SFDVKD come from the germline V gene. CDR3 length equals 16 residues. The V gene end was trimmed by 10 bases and the J gene end by 0 bases; junction bases not matched to a gene: 10. This CDR3 is CATSGLTGSNTGELFF. CDR3 DNA: TGTGCCACGTCGGGACTAACGGGATCGAACACCGGGGAGCTGTTTTTT.

V usage is TRBV28 and J usage is TRBJ2-1; 9 bases map to TRBD1. V shed 5 bases and J 2 bases; nucleotides not matched to a gene: 10. The germline CDR1 and CDR2 sequences are MDHEN and SYDVKM. There are 17 residues in the CDR3. The CDR3 loop reads CASSDTGGALTYNEQFF. CDR3 nucleotide sequence: TGTGCCAGCAGTGACACAGGGGGCGCATTGACCTACAATGAGCAGTTCTTC.

On this clonotype: A much larger clone sits a single nucleotide away, making a read error possible. This chain links TRBV6-2 or TRBV6-3 with TRBJ2-4; no clear D gene. The germline gives CDR1 MNHEY, CDR2 SVGEGT. The CDR3 is 14 residues long. Trimming took 10 bases from V and 8 from J, leaving 21 bases between them. CDR3 sequence (DNA): TGTGCCAACCTCCCAATCCCACAATTGGACATTCAGTACTTC. The encoded protein is CANLPIPQLDIQYF.

About this clonotype: A much more abundant neighbour one base away suggests this may be a read error. J is TRBJ2-7 and V is TRBV29-1, with D maybe TRBD2 (6 bases). Germline CDR1 reads SQVTM; CDR2 reads ANQGSEA. Between the trimmed V and J ends, which lost 4 bases and 7 bases, there was a span of 20 bases. CDR3 size: 14 residues. DNA for the CDR3: TGCAGCGTTGCCGTGCTAACGGGAGTTGGGGAGCAGTACTTC. Amino acid sequence: CSVAVLTGVGEQYF.

Concerning this clonotype itself: A much bigger clone sits one base away, suggesting this may be a read error. This chain connects TRBV10-1 to TRBJ2-7; D call uncertain. CDR3 length: 13 amino acids. CDR1 is WNHNN, CDR2 SYGVQD, per germline (reference sequence). In DNA form, the CDR3 reads TGCGCCAGCAGTGGATTTAAAGCCTACGAGAAGTACTTC. This translates into CASSGFKAYEKYF.

Many counts were recorded for this clonotype. The V and J genes are TRBV6-1 and TRBJ2-3; the D is unclear. V was clipped by 1 base and J by 5 bases, with 4 bases between them. CDR3 length equals 12 residues. Looked up from germline, CDR1 is MNHNS and CDR2 is SASEGT. The CDR3 region is CASSEDVDTQYF. Written as DNA, the CDR3 is TGTGCCAGCAGTGAAGACGTAGATACGCAGTATTTT.

Remarks on this clonotype: A clone one base away is much larger, so this may be a read error. The chain is built from TRBV4-1 and TRBJ1-2, with a possible D match to TRBD1 (6 bases). There are 15 residues in the CDR3. The V and J ends lost 0 bases and 10 bases respectively, with 18 bases between them. The V gene's germline CDR1 is MGHRA and CDR2 YSYEKL. Here the CDR3 reads CASSQDGGAWGDYTF. CDR3 DNA sequence: TGCGCCAGCAGCCAAGATGGGGGGGCATGGGGCGACTACACCTTC.

Worth noting for this clonotype: As the CDR3 is not closed by the conserved phenylalanine or tryptophan, this likely results from a read error. The chain employs TRBV6-5 and TRBJ2-1; 10 positions agree with TRBD2. Unmatched junction bases numbered 4, after V lost 5 bases and J lost 3 bases. The CDR3 totals 15 residues. The germline V gene encodes CDR1 MNHEY and CDR2 SVGAGI. Written as DNA, the CDR3 is TGTGCCAGCAGTCCCCGACTAGCGGGCTACAATGAGCAGTTCTTA. Translated: CASSPRLAGYNEQFL.

The table lists this clonotype with many counts. The chain joins TRBV7-9 to TRBJ2-2, with 9 bases lining up with TRBD2. The CDR3 extends over 16 amino acids. Germline V CDR1 and CDR2: SEHNR, FQNEAQ (reference sequence). V lost 5 bases and J lost 0; bases outside the gene matches: 4. The CDR3 DNA reads TGTGCCAGCAGCATTCTAGCGGGATCGAACACCGGGGAGCTGTTTTTT. This sequence encodes CASSILAGSNTGELFF.

This clonotype was recorded at least ten times. This chain links TRBV12-3 or TRBV12-4 with TRBJ1-6; D gene ambiguous. Between the trimmed V and J ends, which lost 3 bases and 10 bases, there was a span of 10 bases. This CDR3 has 13 amino acids. The CDR3 here is CASSFFNWSPLHF. The CDR3 coding sequence is TGTGCCAGCAGTTTTTTTAATTGGTCACCCCTCCACTTT.

V and J are TRBV5-1 and TRBJ2-3; perhaps TRBD1 as D (5 bases). V dropped 3 bases and J dropped 6 bases, with 11 bases sitting between them. Germline-derived CDR1 and CDR2 are SGHRS and YFSETQ. This CDR3 spans 13 amino acids. CDR3 residues: CASSYTGWDTQYF. Written as DNA, the CDR3 is TGCGCCAGCAGCTATACAGGATGGGATACGCAGTATTTT.

The chain joins TRBV11-2 to TRBJ2-3, with 7 bases matching TRBD1. With V trimmed by 5 bases and J by 0 bases, 8 bases remained unmatched. The germline gives CDR1 SGHAT, CDR2 FQNNGV. The CDR3 consists of 16 residues. Here the CDR3 DNA reads TGTGCCAGCAGCCGGGGACAGTCCGCTAGCACAGATACGCAGTATTTT. Encoded protein: CASSRGQSASTDTQYF. The full variable domain, in which reference TRBV11-2 and TRBJ2-3 provide the parts outside the CDR3, is EAGVAQSPRYKIIEKRQSVAFWCNPISGHATLYWYQQILGQGPKLLIQFQNNGVVDDSQLPKDRFSAERLKGVDSTLKIQPAKLEDSAVYLCASSRGQSASTDTQYFGPGTRLTVL.

The sample holds a few counts of this clonotype. The chain links TRBV12-5 to TRBJ1-3, with D uncertain. Germline V CDR1 and CDR2: LGHNT, FRNRAP. V lost 6 bases and J 1 base, leaving 7 bases between the germline ends. The CDR3 totals 13 residues. CDR3 nucleotides: TGTGCTAGTGGAATCGGGTCTGGAAACACCATATATTTT. This encodes CASGIGSGNTIYF.

Comment on this clonotype: A read error is possible here, since a much larger clone lies one base away. This chain uses TRBV24-1 with TRBJ1-1; D gene ambiguous. This CDR3 spans 12 amino acids. CDR1 KGHDR and CDR2 SFDVKD come from the germline V gene. Trimming shortened V by 9 bases and J by 3 bases, and 10 bases separated the two germline ends. The CDR3 is CATGSSDTEAFF. DNA for the CDR3: TGTGCCACCGGGAGTTCGGACACTGAAGCTTTCTTT.

A single count supports this clonotype. A clone one base away is much larger, so this may be a read error. The V gene is TRBV12-3 or TRBV12-4, the J gene TRBJ1-5; D gene ambiguous. Trimming pared 1 base from V and 5 bases from J, leaving 9 bases between. This CDR3 has 14 amino acids. CDR3 coding DNA: TGTGCCAGCAGTTTAGACATGGTTTATCAGCCCCAGCATTTT. Translation: CASSLDMVYQPQHF.

This chain connects TRBV11-2 to TRBJ1-1, with D hard to call. The CDR3 runs to 14 residues. V dropped 3 bases and J dropped 7 bases, with 15 bases sitting between them. In germline, CDR1 is SGHAT, CDR2 FQNNGV. Here the CDR3 reads CASSFSGLGCEAFF. The DNA of the CDR3 is TGTGCCAGCAGCTTTTCCGGTTTAGGCTGTGAAGCTTTCTTT.

CDR3 bases: TGCGCCAGCAGTGCCGGGACTTACTCCTACGAGCAGTACTTC. Encoded protein: CASSAGTYSYEQYF. The chain uses TRBV10-1 and TRBJ2-7, with D possibly being TRBD2 (6 bases). Germline V gene lookup returns CDR1 WNHNN and CDR2 SYGVQD (reference sequence). There are 14 residues in the CDR3. Trimming removed 4 bases at V and 0 bases at J, with 10 bases between.